The 16 T cell receptor beta chains listed next were all sequenced from one sample in a study of control samples from healthy donors and cancer patients. TCRdb keeps only in-frame clones here, not all; method: immunoSEQ multiplex PCR. The sample shows about 140,000 clones, around 94% of them seen only once. The sample consisted of blood. All receptors derive from a man aged 40-49 years in good health.

The gene calls are TRBV7-9 and TRBJ1-2; D gene unclear. The length of the CDR3 is 13 residues. Germline V CDR1 and CDR2: SEHNR, FQNEAQ (reference sequence). V lost 5 bases and J lost 5, with 12 bases in between. The CDR3 DNA reads as TGTGCCAGCAGCAAAGCCCAGGAATATGGCTACACCTTC. Translating it yields CASSKAQEYGYTF.

This rearrangement joins TRBV5-4 to TRBJ2-3; D unresolved. The CDR3 is 14 residues long. V dropped 0 bases and J dropped 0 bases, with 5 bases sitting between them. CDR1 is SGHNT, CDR2 YYREEE, per germline (reference sequence). The CDR3 here is CASSLVTSTDTQYF. For the CDR3, the DNA is TGTGCCAGCAGCTTGGTAACTAGCACAGATACGCAGTATTTT.

J is TRBJ1-2 and V is TRBV12-3 or TRBV12-4; 8 bases line up with TRBD1. Germline trimming cut 5 bases from V and 12 bases from J; bases unmatched to any gene: 5. The CDR3 runs to 11 residues. The CDR3 nucleotides read TGTGCCAGCAGTGCCTGGACAGGGCACACCTTC. It is translated as CASSAWTGHTF.

The rearrangement uses TRBV15 and TRBJ2-1; 7 nucleotides line up with TRBD2. CDR1 and CDR2 from the germline V gene are LNHNV and YYDKDF (reference sequence). After removal of 0 bases from V and 9 bases from J, the junction contained 11 bases not matched to a gene. The CDR3 spans 16 residues. The CDR3 reads CATSRDGGERDGEQFF. The DNA for the CDR3 is TGTGCCACCAGCAGAGATGGGGGGGAGCGGGACGGTGAGCAGTTCTTC. Variable domain in full (rest from reference TRBV15 and TRBJ2-1): DAMVIQNPRYQVTQFGKPVTLSCSQTLNHNVMYWYQQKSSQAPKLLFHYYDKDFNNEADTPDNFQSRRPNTSFCFLDIRSPGLGDTAMYLCATSRDGGERDGEQFFGPGTRLTVL.

V usage is TRBV3-1 (or the pseudogene TRBV3-2) and J usage is TRBJ2-2; D perhaps matches TRBD2 (5 bases). The V gene lost 0 bases and the J gene lost 0 bases, with 11 bases spanning the gap. In germline, CDR1 is LGHDT, CDR2 YNNKEL (reference sequence). The CDR3 loop spans 17 amino acids. The CDR3 sequence is CASSQDQAGPNTGELFF. The CDR3 DNA is TGTGCCAGCAGCCAAGATCAGGCGGGCCCGAACACCGGGGAGCTGTTTTTT.

The genes are TRBV18 and TRBJ2-7; 13 positions match TRBD2. The CDR3 is 16 residues long. Per the germline V gene, CDR1 is KGHSH and CDR2 is LQKENI. Trimming cost V 4 bases and J 1 base; bases outside gene matches: 4. Here the CDR3 reads CASSQGTSGNSYEQYF. Here the CDR3 DNA reads TGTGCCAGCTCACAAGGGACTAGCGGGAATTCCTACGAGCAGTACTTC.

V is TRBV28 and J is TRBJ2-7, with D unresolved. Looked up from germline, CDR1 is MDHEN and CDR2 is SYDVKM. V was shortened by 2 bases and J by 7 bases, with 12 bases between the two germline ends. The CDR3 loop spans 13 amino acids. CDR3 bases: TGTGCCAGCAGTTTAAATGTGGGGAAAGAGCAGTACTTC. This sequence encodes CASSLNVGKEQYF.

The table lists this clone with a count of one. The chain is built from TRBV9 and TRBJ2-1; weak D call: TRBD2 (5 bases). The V gene lost 0 bases and the J gene lost 4 bases, with 11 bases spanning the gap. This CDR3 has 15 residues. Looked up from germline, CDR1 is SGDLS and CDR2 is YYNGEE. CDR3 nucleotide sequence: TGTGCCAGCAGCGTAGAAGGAGGCGAATACAATGAGCAGTTCTTC. Residues: CASSVEGGEYNEQFF.

The chain has TRBV5-5 and TRBJ1-2; perhaps TRBD1 as D (5 bases). V was pared by 3 bases and J by 8 bases, with 20 bases between. The germline CDR1 and CDR2 sequences are SGHKS and YYEKEE (reference sequence). CDR3 length: 15 amino acids. CDR3 coding DNA: TGTGCCAGCAGCTGGGGGTATGAAGGGGCGAGGGGCTACACCTTC. The encoded protein is CASSWGYEGARGYTF.

The chain combines TRBV7-9 with TRBJ1-3, with D maybe TRBD1 (5 bases). V dropped 2 bases and J dropped 5 bases, with 10 bases sitting between them. The CDR3 totals 14 residues. Germline CDR1 reads SEHNR; CDR2 reads FQNEAQ (reference sequence). CDR3 region: CASSLSGIRNTIYF. The CDR3 nucleotides are TGTGCCAGCAGCTTATCAGGGATACGAAACACCATATATTTT.

The V gene is TRBV5-1, the J gene TRBJ1-2; 10 bases match TRBD1. From germline, CDR1 is SGHRS and CDR2 YFSETQ. With V trimmed by 5 bases and J by 2 bases, 6 bases remained unmatched. This CDR3 contains 15 residues. CDR3 in amino acids: CASRGQGPSNYGYTF. The DNA for the CDR3 is TGCGCCAGCAGGGGACAGGGGCCGTCAAACTATGGCTACACCTTC.

This clone was detected only once. The chain recombines TRBV6-5 with TRBJ2-7, with 10 bases matching TRBD1. The CDR3 runs to 15 residues. Germline lookup yields CDR1 MNHEY and CDR2 SVGAGI. After removal of 6 bases from V and 5 bases from J, the junction contained 10 bases not matched to a gene. In DNA, the CDR3 is TGTGCCAGCAGCCGATCCGGGACAGGGGTGCACGAGCAGTACTTC. This codes for CASSRSGTGVHEQYF.

V usage is TRBV4-2 and J usage is TRBJ2-3; unclear D gene. V lost 1 base and J 2 bases, leaving 13 bases between the germline ends. The CDR3 extends over 16 amino acids. Per germline, CDR1 LGHNA and CDR2 YNFKEQ. DNA of the CDR3: TGTGCCAGCAGCCAAGGGGTGGGCCCAGACACAGATACGCAGTATTTT. It codes for CASSQGVGPDTDTQYF.

V and J are TRBV28 and TRBJ2-5; D unresolved. The CDR3 runs to 11 residues. CDR1 and CDR2 (germline): MDHEN, SYDVKM. Trimming took off 6 bases at V and 5 bases at J, with 7 bases between the two ends. CDR3 sequence: CASSTRETQYF. The DNA of the CDR3 is TGTGCCAGCAGCACCCGGGAGACCCAGTACTTC.

The chain carries TRBV6-5 and TRBJ1-5; no clear D gene. Trimming took 5 bases from V and 7 from J, leaving 18 bases between them. The germline CDR1 and CDR2 sequences are MNHEY and SVGAGI. The CDR3 is 15 amino acids. CDR3: CASSLTSAGRQPQHF. The DNA for the CDR3 is TGTGCCAGCAGTCTTACGTCGGCAGGCAGGCAGCCCCAGCATTTT.

The chain employs TRBV5-4 and TRBJ2-7, with a weak D call TRBD1 (5 bases). Germline V CDR1 and CDR2: SGHNT, YYREEE (reference sequence). Deletions cut 0 bases from V and 1 base from J, with 5 bases between. The CDR3 extends over 13 amino acids. The DNA for the CDR3 is TGTGCCAGCAGCTTGGGACAGTCCTACGAGCAGTACTTC. Its protein product is CASSLGQSYEQYF.